These T cell receptor beta chains were read from a single sample in a study of blood T cell repertoires in COVID-19. TCRdb keeps only in-frame clones here, not all; method: immunoSEQ multiplex PCR. Of roughly 330,000 clones in the sample, approximately 88% were seen once. Sequenced: peripheral blood. These receptor sequences come from a man between 18 and 29 years old who had recovered from COVID-19. Both conserved end residues are part of each CDR3. D genes are given only for firm matches. Rows may omit the clone size; those that give it use once, few, many or a size class.

>TRBV19|TRBD2|TRBJ2-2|16|.
CASIPGAGETTGELFF
>TRBV19|.|TRBJ1-1|13|.
CASSIGRYTEAFF
>TRBV7-6|TRBD1|TRBJ2-7|15|.
CASSLEGQGVGEQYF
>TRBV11-2|.|TRBJ2-1|11|.
CASIDGGEQFF
>TRBV2|TRBD2|TRBJ2-1|15|.
CASTGTSGVDNEQFF
>TRBV7-9|.|TRBJ2-6|19|.
CASQMKLGAMLSGANVLTF
>TRBV6-5|.|TRBJ1-1|13|.
CASSPFGGLEAFF
>TRBV12-5|TRBD1|TRBJ1-1|14|.
CASVMQGAGTEAFF
>TRBV4-1|.|TRBJ2-2|17|.
CASSRRDGVSYFGELFF
>TRBV19|TRBD1|TRBJ2-7|13|.
CASKTQGASEQYF
>TRBV5-1|.|TRBJ1-4|16|.
CASSPGTGATNEKLFF
>TRBV6-5|.|TRBJ1-1|11|.
CASSYSWEAFF
>TRBV20-1|.|TRBJ2-5|11|.
CSAIDGETQYF
>TRBV7-3|TRBD2|TRBJ2-1|17|.
CASSLRGGRDPYNEQFF
>TRBV5-6|.|TRBJ2-2|12|.
CASSLQSGELFF
>TRBV7-2|.|TRBJ1-2|13|.
CASRLTVYYGYTF
>TRBV6-4|TRBD2|TRBJ2-7|15|.
CASSVMTSGPYEQYF
>TRBV19|TRBD1|TRBJ1-1|14|.
CASIRDSRNTEAFF
>TRBV7-8|.|TRBJ1-1|17|.
CASISPGVKSGLPEAFF
>TRBV5-6|TRBD1|TRBJ2-5|14|.
CATTTGTGQETQYF
>TRBV2|TRBD1|TRBJ1-5|14|.
CASSLQGIGQPQHF
>TRBV27|.|TRBJ2-7|13|.
CASSLARTYEQYF
>TRBV19|.|TRBJ1-1|14|.
CASQDGGLNTEAFF
>TRBV6-2/TRBV6-3|.|TRBJ1-1|13|.
CASSYRQDTEAFF
>TRBV30|.|TRBJ2-7|12|.
CAWSAGEGEQYF
>TRBV3-1/TRBV3-2|.|TRBJ1-1|15|.
CASSQEGRKNTEAFF
>TRBV10-3|.|TRBJ2-3|13|.
CAISESRGDTQYF
>TRBV6-5|TRBD2|TRBJ2-2|15|.
CASSGVSGVGGELFF
>TRBV18|.|TRBJ2-7|15|.
CASSVREGAVYEQYF
>TRBV9|.|TRBJ1-2|18|.
CASSVTTDYRDGNYGYTF
>TRBV10-3|TRBD1|TRBJ1-5|17|once
CAISGDSLGWDNQPQHF
>TRBV18|.|TRBJ2-1|15|.
CASSPGGGSYNEQFF
>TRBV5-4|.|TRBJ2-2|16|.
CASSLRIAFNTRELFF
>TRBV27|.|TRBJ1-2|13|once
CASSFRGTYGYTF
>TRBV13|.|TRBJ1-4|15|.
CASSLGGQGHEKLFF
>TRBV5-1|TRBD1|TRBJ1-6|20|.
CASSLAGQGYLGSSNSPLHF
>TRBV5-5|TRBD2|TRBJ2-3|15|.
CASSPGLAGVDTQYF
>TRBV6-5|TRBD1|TRBJ2-7|14|few
CASSRTGTGYEQYF
>TRBV5-6|.|TRBJ1-2|14|.
CASSFWSGVEGYTF
>TRBV29-1|.|TRBJ2-7|13|.
CSVEGSISYEQYF
>TRBV27|TRBD2|TRBJ2-3|15|.
CASSYKAGGPNTQYF
>TRBV11-2|.|TRBJ2-1|14|.
CASSQIPGVNEQFF
>TRBV5-4|.|TRBJ2-1|14|.
CASSSHGSYNEQFF
>TRBV7-9|TRBD1|TRBJ1-1|17|few
CASSLNILGTGNTEAFF
>TRBV6-5|.|TRBJ2-3|14|.
CASTRPGVADTQYF